This TCR beta chain was observed in a study of shared clonotypes between healthy human individuals. The CDR3 runs 13 residues. V was clipped by 7 bases and J by 3 bases, with 13 bases between them. Germline loops: CDR1 LNHDA, CDR2 SQIVND (reference sequence). To note about this clone: Its cognate antigen is unknown.

Terminally differentiated effector memory CD45RA+ cells were excluded from the naive CD8 cells, which were CD45RO-negative and positively selected for CCR7. The method was immunoSEQ multiplex PCR; TCRdb's version includes in-frame clones alone and lacks a portion of them. The sample records millions of clones, about 95% being singletons. Regarding the study as a whole: Non-shared clonotypes had lower generation probabilities than clonotypes shared by all four sorted-subset donors.

The clonotype originates from a young man in good health. The material sequenced was naive CD8+ T cells sorted from blood. The chain links TRBV19 to TRBJ2-7; D perhaps matches TRBD1 (5 bases). The CDR3 spells CASNQGYDYEQYF. The CDR3 nucleotides read TGTGCCAGTAACCAGGGCTATGACTACGAGCAGTACTTC.